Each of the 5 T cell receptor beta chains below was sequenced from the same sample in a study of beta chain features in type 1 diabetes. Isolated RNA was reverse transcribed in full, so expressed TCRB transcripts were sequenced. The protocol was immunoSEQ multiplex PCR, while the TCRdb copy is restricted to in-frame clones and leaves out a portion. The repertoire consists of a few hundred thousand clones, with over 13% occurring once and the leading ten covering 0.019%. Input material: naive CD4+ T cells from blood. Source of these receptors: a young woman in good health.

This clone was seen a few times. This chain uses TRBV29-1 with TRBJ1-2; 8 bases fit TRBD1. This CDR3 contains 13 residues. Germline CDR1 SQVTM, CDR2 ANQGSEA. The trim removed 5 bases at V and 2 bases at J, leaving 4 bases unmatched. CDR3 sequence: CSVSGQGNYGYTF. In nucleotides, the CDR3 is TGCAGCGTTTCTGGACAGGGCAACTATGGCTACACCTTC. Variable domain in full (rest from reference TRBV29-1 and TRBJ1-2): SAVISQKPSRDICQRGTSLTIQCQVDSQVTMMFWYRQQPGQSLTLIATANQGSEATYESGFVIDKFPISRPNLTFSTLTVSNMSPEDSSIYLCSVSGQGNYGYTFGSGTRLTVV.

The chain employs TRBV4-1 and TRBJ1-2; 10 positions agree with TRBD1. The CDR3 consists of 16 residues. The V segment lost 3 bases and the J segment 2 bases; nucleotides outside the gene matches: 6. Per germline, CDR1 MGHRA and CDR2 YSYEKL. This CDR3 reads CASSQEGQGVNYGYTF. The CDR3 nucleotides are TGCGCCAGCAGCCAGGAAGGACAGGGGGTAAACTATGGCTACACCTTC.

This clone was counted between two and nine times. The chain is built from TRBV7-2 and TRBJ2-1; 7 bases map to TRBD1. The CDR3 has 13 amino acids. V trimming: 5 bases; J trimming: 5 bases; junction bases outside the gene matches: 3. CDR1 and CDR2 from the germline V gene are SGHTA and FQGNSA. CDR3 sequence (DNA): TGTGCCAGCAGCCTAGACAGGGACAATGAGCAGTTCTTC. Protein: CASSLDRDNEQFF.

The CDR3 spells CASSLDRGKETQYF. CDR3 nucleotides: TGTGCCAGCAGTTTAGACAGGGGGAAAGAGACCCAGTACTTC. V is TRBV27 and J is TRBJ2-5, with 9 bases fitting TRBD1. This CDR3 is 14 amino acids long. CDR1 is MNHEY, CDR2 SMNVEV, per germline (reference sequence). After removal of 2 bases from V and 3 bases from J, the junction contained 1 base not matched to a gene.

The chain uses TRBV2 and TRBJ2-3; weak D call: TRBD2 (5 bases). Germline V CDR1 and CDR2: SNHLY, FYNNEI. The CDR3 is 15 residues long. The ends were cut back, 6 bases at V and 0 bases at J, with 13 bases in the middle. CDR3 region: CASRRESTSTDTQYF. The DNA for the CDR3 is TGTGCCAGCAGGAGGGAAAGTACCAGCACAGATACGCAGTATTTT.